The clone carrying this TCR beta chain was seen more than once but under ten times. The antigen remains undetermined. Given the absence of the conserved phenylalanine or tryptophan at the CDR3 end, a read error is likely. With 2 bases clipped from V and 5 bases from J, the junction kept 3 bases outside the gene matches. The germline V gene encodes CDR1 PRHDT and CDR2 FYEKMQ (reference sequence). The CDR3 runs 15 residues. The researchers obtained blood RNA from unsorted whole blood and also extracted germline DNA. The patients, who had chronic HBV infection, were treatment-naive (untreated). Presurgery, about 4 milliliters of peripheral blood were collected. These data belong to a study of tumor-infiltrating lymphocytes in primary liver carcinoma. Notes on the study in general: Lower overlap was observed for tumor-adjacent and tumor-blood pairs relative to tumor region pairs. A significantly higher top-250-clone fraction was found in tumors than in blood (p = 0.039).

TCR beta cDNA was reverse-transcribed from approximately 0.45 ug of total RNA. The reaction used a constant-region primer and ProtoScript II reverse transcriptase. Libraries of TCR beta came from three nested multiplex PCR rounds with slightly modified ARM-PCR. The two initial PCR rounds, about 9 cycles each, used TRBV1-TRBV30 forward and C-beta reverse primers. Each CDR3 protein gets one entry after TCRdb re-called the multiplex PCR reads with MiXCR. The sample lists about 350,000 distinct CDR3 sequences; less than 75% were seen once. The sequence was collected from a man aged 40-49 years with primary liver carcinoma and hepatitis B virus infection. Sequencing input: peripheral blood. The chain carries TRBV13 and TRBJ2-1, with TRBD2 matching 10 bases. The CDR3 loop reads CASSLLAGVNNEQFL. The DNA of the CDR3 is TGTGCCAGCAGCTTACTAGCGGGAGTTAACAATGAGCAGTTCCTC.